The 21 T cell receptor beta chains in this list originate from one sample, sequenced in a study of early T cells in non-severe SARS-CoV-2 infection. Each CDR3 protein gets one entry after TCRdb re-called the 5' RACE reads with MiXCR. Among over 80,000 distinct CDR3 sequences listed, about 14% were seen once. The source material was whole blood. These receptors were collected from an adult who was a healthcare worker with PCR-confirmed SARS-CoV-2 infection or an uninfected control (not recorded which).

This clonotype was observed a handful of times. The rearrangement uses TRBV7-9 and TRBJ2-1; 8 positions match TRBD1. Per germline, CDR1 SEHNR and CDR2 FQNEAQ (reference sequence). The ends lost 6 bases at V and 1 base at J; junction bases unmatched: 5. The CDR3 is 15 residues long. The CDR3 is CASRLDRGSYNEQFF. Here the CDR3 DNA reads TGTGCCAGCAGACTAGACAGGGGATCCTACAATGAGCAGTTCTTC.

This chain links TRBV3-1 with TRBJ2-7; 11 bases agree with TRBD2. The CDR3 is made up of 15 amino acids. Germline V gene sequence: CDR1 LGHDT, CDR2 YNNKEL (reference sequence). V trimming: 4 bases; J trimming: 1 base; junction bases outside the gene matches: 3. CDR3 residues: CASSLRTSGSYEQYF. In DNA form, the CDR3 reads TGTGCCAGCAGCCTGAGGACTAGCGGGTCCTACGAGCAGTACTTC.

The CDR3 protein is CASSPWGQATYEQYF. CDR3 DNA: TGTGCCAGCTCACCATGGGGCCAGGCGACCTACGAGCAGTACTTC. This chain links TRBV18 with TRBJ2-7; tentative D call: TRBD1 (5 bases). The CDR3 loop spans 15 amino acids. Per germline, CDR1 KGHSH and CDR2 LQKENI. Trimming removed 2 bases from V and 2 bases from J, with 13 bases in between.

This chain links TRBV4-2 with TRBJ1-1; D may be TRBD1 (6 bases). Germline V CDR1 and CDR2: LGHNA, YNFKEQ. CDR3 size: 15 residues. With 0 bases removed from V and 5 bases from J, the gap between germline ends came to 13 bases. The CDR3: CASSQEARGWTEAFF. DNA of the CDR3: TGTGCCAGCAGCCAAGAAGCGAGGGGGTGGACTGAAGCTTTCTTT.

This clonotype has ten or more counts. The rearrangement links TRBV3-1 to TRBJ2-5; no reliable D call. V was cut by 10 bases and J by 0 bases, with 6 bases left in between. This CDR3 has 11 residues. Germline V gene lookup returns CDR1 LGHDT and CDR2 YNNKEL (reference sequence). The CDR3 bases are TGTGCCATCCGGTACCAAGAGACCCAGTACTTC. Encoded protein: CAIRYQETQYF.

This clonotype came up a few times. The chain employs TRBV5-1 and TRBJ2-1; no definite D call. V dropped 1 base and J dropped 6 bases, with 8 bases sitting between them. The germline CDR1 and CDR2 sequences are SGHRS and YFSETQ. CDR3 length equals 13 residues. As DNA, the CDR3 is TGCGCCAGCAGCTTGCTAAGCGTCAATGAGCAGTTCTTC. This gives the protein CASSLLSVNEQFF.

This clonotype was seen more than once but under ten times. The chain employs TRBV18 and TRBJ2-2; D gene uncertain. CDR1 KGHSH and CDR2 LQKENI come from the germline V gene. V was shortened by 3 bases and J by 1 base, with 12 bases between the two germline ends. This CDR3 contains 16 residues. Here the CDR3 DNA reads TGTGCCAGCTCACCCACCCGGGTCCTGAACACCGGGGAGCTGTTTTTT. Translating it yields CASSPTRVLNTGELFF.

This clonotype showed up just a few times. The rearrangement links TRBV5-1 to TRBJ1-1; 9 bases match TRBD1. The V segment lost 0 bases and the J segment 3 bases; nucleotides outside the gene matches: 3. CDR3 length equals 15 residues. The germline V gene has CDR1 SGHRS and CDR2 YFSETQ. In DNA form, the CDR3 reads TGCGCCAGCAGCTTGGAGGGACAGGGATACACTGAAGCTTTCTTT. Translating gives CASSLEGQGYTEAFF.

The CDR3 DNA reads TGTGCCAGCAGCTTAGCACTAGCGGGGACGGATGAGCAGTTCTTC. Its protein product is CASSLALAGTDEQFF. V usage is TRBV7-6 and J usage is TRBJ2-1; 10 bases are a match to TRBD2. Looked up from germline, CDR1 is SGHVS and CDR2 is FNYEAQ. This CDR3 is 15 amino acids long. J gave up 8 bases and V 0 bases, and 4 bases lay outside the gene matches.

This chain connects TRBV28 to TRBJ1-2; the match to TRBD1 covers 8 bases. V trimming: 6 bases; J trimming: 6 bases; junction bases outside the gene matches: 9. The CDR3 covers 14 residues. Germline CDR1 MDHEN, CDR2 SYDVKM. The CDR3 region is CASSPKARGHGYTF. The CDR3 nucleotides are TGTGCCAGCAGCCCTAAGGCCAGGGGGCATGGCTACACCTTC.

This clonotype appeared a few times. This rearrangement joins TRBV6-5 to TRBJ2-1; TRBD1 matches at 8 bases. There are 16 residues in the CDR3. The germline gives CDR1 MNHEY, CDR2 SVGAGI. With 0 bases clipped from V and 7 bases from J, the junction kept 8 bases outside the gene matches. The CDR3 DNA follows: TGTGCCAGCAGTTACTCGTTCCAGGGGGCAAGGAATGAGCAGTTCTTC. Protein product: CASSYSFQGARNEQFF.

The table lists this clonotype with a few counts. The chain combines TRBV19 with TRBJ2-7, with D unclear. V gave up 4 bases and J gave up 2 bases, with 18 bases separating them. The CDR3 length is 16 residues. Germline lookup yields CDR1 LNHDA and CDR2 SQIVND (reference sequence). The DNA of the CDR3 is TGTGCCAGTAGTAAGGTGGCAGGATCGCACCCCTACGAGCAGTACTTC. This gives the protein CASSKVAGSHPYEQYF.

V is TRBV21-1 and J is TRBJ1-6. TRBV21-1 is described as a pseudogene. The CDR3 sequence is 13 residues long. The CDR3: CASWGVNNSPLHF. The CDR3 bases are TGTGCCAGCTGGGGAGTGAATAATTCACCCCTCCACTTT.

A few counts support this clonotype. The chain joins TRBV6-2 or TRBV6-3 to TRBJ2-5; 8 bases are shared with TRBD2. Germline V lookup: CDR1 MNHEY, CDR2 SVGEGT. Trimming cost V 7 bases and J 4 bases; bases outside gene matches: 17. The CDR3 length is 17 residues. In nucleotides, the CDR3 is TGTGCCAGCACCGAACTTCGGCGTAGCGGGGTTCGAGAGACCCAGTACTTC. Its protein is CASTELRRSGVRETQYF.

This clonotype was found once. The chain uses TRBV3-1 and TRBJ1-1; D is unresolved. Trimming cost V 7 bases and J 0 bases, with 9 bases left between them. Per germline, CDR1 LGHDT and CDR2 YNNKEL (reference sequence). The CDR3 totals 13 residues. The CDR3 nucleotides are TGTGCCAGCACCAAAAAGGTGAACACTGAAGCTTTCTTT. Translated, it gives CASTKKVNTEAFF.

This clonotype was found a few times. This sequence joins TRBV15 and TRBJ1-1; D is undetermined. Germline CDR1 LNHNV, CDR2 YYDKDF (reference sequence). Deletions cut 0 bases from V and 1 base from J, with 9 bases between. This CDR3 comprises 15 residues. In DNA, the CDR3 is TGTGCCACCAGCAGAGATCTGGTAAGGAACACTGAAGCTTTCTTT. It yields the protein CATSRDLVRNTEAFF. The variable domain in full, completed from reference TRBV15 and TRBJ1-1, reads DAMVIQNPRYQVTQFGKPVTLSCSQTLNHNVMYWYQQKSSQAPKLLFHYYDKDFNNEADTPDNFQSRRPNTSFCFLDIRSPGLGDTAMYLCATSRDLVRNTEAFFGQGTRLTVV.

This clonotype was counted a few times. V and J are TRBV18 and TRBJ2-1; 8 nucleotides line up with TRBD1. The length of the CDR3 is 16 residues. With 2 bases clipped from V and 4 bases from J, the junction kept 7 bases outside the gene matches. Germline V gene lookup returns CDR1 KGHSH and CDR2 LQKENI. The CDR3 DNA sequence: TGTGCCAGCTCACCAAGCACAGGGGGACGATACAATGAGCAGTTCTTC. Translation gives CASSPSTGGRYNEQFF.

This clonotype was recorded a few times. The CDR3 nucleotides read TGTGCCACCAACAGGGGCCAAAACACCGGGGAGCTGTTTTTT. Translation: CATNRGQNTGELFF. The V call is TRBV19, the J call TRBJ2-2; 7 bases are a match to TRBD1. V shed 10 bases and J 2 bases; nucleotides not matched to a gene: 7. The CDR3 is 14 amino acids. The germline V gene has CDR1 LNHDA and CDR2 SQIVND (reference sequence).

There are a few counts of this clonotype. The rearrangement joins TRBV29-1 to TRBJ2-7; possibly TRBD2 for D (7 bases). The CDR3 length is 13 residues. The germline CDR1 and CDR2 sequences are SQVTM and ANQGSEA. The germline V and J ends were trimmed by 8 bases and 3 bases, with 17 bases remaining between them. The CDR3 reads CSTGGGGSYEQYF. CDR3 in DNA: TGCAGCACCGGGGGAGGGGGAAGCTACGAGCAGTACTTC.

There are a few counts of this clonotype. The chain joins TRBV6-5 to TRBJ2-5, with 12 bases that match TRBD1. Trimming took 5 bases from V and 5 from J; bases not matched to a gene: 9. The CDR3 extends over 16 amino acids. Per the germline V gene, CDR1 is MNHEY and CDR2 is SVGAGI. The CDR3 region is CASSPPGQGARETQYF. The CDR3 DNA reads TGTGCCAGCAGTCCGCCGGGACAGGGGGCGCGGGAGACCCAGTACTTC.

A remark on this clonotype: A read error may produce the germline difference seen at one junction end. The chain has TRBV7-9 and TRBJ2-5; possibly TRBD2 for D (6 bases). Germline-derived CDR1 and CDR2 are SEHNR and FQNEAQ (reference sequence). The CDR3 is 14 amino acids. CDR3 amino acids: CVSRLEAYQETQYF. The CDR3, as DNA: TGTGTCAGCAGACTAGAGGCTTACCAAGAGACCCAGTACTTC.